This TCR beta chain was obtained from a study of cytomegalovirus exposure and HLA in healthy donors. Concerning this clone: Its antigen is still unknown.

Study-wide results and limits: Later analysis demonstrated an association between a missense DCLRE1C variant and TCR beta V- and J-gene trimming. For most subjects, TCR beta sequences were reported to predict HLA-A and HLA-B alleles with accuracy.

In the PCR, 60 Vbeta and 13 Jbeta primers were used. Sequenced by immunoSEQ multiplex PCR; TCRdb stores in-frame clones only, minus some. The sample includes 150,000 to 200,000 clones, 82% of them seen just once. V was cut by 0 bases and J by 8 bases, with 13 bases left in between. The CDR3 is made up of 13 amino acids. CDR1 and CDR2 from the germline V gene are SQVTM and ANQGSEA. The TCR was taken from a man aged 35 to 55 in good health and CMV-seronegative. This chain links TRBV29-1 with TRBJ1-2; D remains ambiguous. Sequenced input: PBMCs. Here the CDR3 DNA reads TGCAGCGTTGAAGAAGTGGAGGGAAAGGGCTACACCTTC. Translation: CSVEEVEGKGYTF.